This T cell receptor beta chain was retrieved from a study of cytomegalovirus exposure and HLA in healthy donors. Concerning this clone itself: Its antigen is not identified.

The CDR3 has 14 residues. The V and J ends lost 3 bases and 6 bases respectively, with 12 bases between them. Germline V gene lookup returns CDR1 SNHLY and CDR2 FYNNEI. Study results and limitations: In vitro checks showed that a few CMV-associated chains really do target CMV antigens. Investigators reported 164 TCR beta chains as tied to cytomegalovirus.

In the PCR, 60 Vbeta and 13 Jbeta primers were used. TCRdb's table, derived via immunoSEQ multiplex PCR, lists solely in-frame clones and lacks some. The sample is made up of under 150,000 clones, and the top ten hold approximately 1.5% of it. Donors consisted of healthy bone marrow donors. The sequenced material came from PBMCs. This chain links TRBV2 with TRBJ2-1, with TRBD2 as a possible D gene (6 bases). This receptor was obtained from a woman between 35 and 50 years old in good health and CMV-seronegative. The CDR3 coding sequence is TGTGCCAGCAGTGACAGGAGGGGAATCAATGAGCAGTTCTTC. Translated, it gives CASSDRRGINEQFF.